The sequence of this TCR beta chain was determined in a study of human versus mouse CDR3 diversity and MHC coevolution. Findings and caveats of the study: The lowest clonal inequality scores came from most of the three human donors.

Concerning this clone: The antigen remains undetermined.

Assay: immunoSEQ multiplex PCR; the TCRdb copy retains only in-frame clones and omits some. In the table there are 60,000 or so clones, around 94% of which are singletons. This TCR was sampled from a person in their sixties in good health. Sequenced material: naive CD4+ T cells from blood. Subset meaning: CD45RO-negative CD62L-positive naive CD4 T cells.

CDR3 nucleotide sequence: TGTGCCAGCAGCTTATACGGGGACTCCTACAATGAGCAGTTCTTC. It is translated as CASSLYGDSYNEQFF. The chain carries TRBV7-3 and TRBJ2-1; a possible D gene is TRBD2 (5 bases). The CDR3 is 15 amino acids. Trimming cost V 2 bases and J 0 bases, with 8 bases left between them. In germline, CDR1 is SGHTA, CDR2 FQGTGA. The complete variable domain, with remaining parts taken from reference TRBV7-3 and TRBJ2-1, reads GAGVSQTPSNKVTEKGKYVELRCDPISGHTALYWYRQSLGQGPEFLIYFQGTGAADDSGLPNDRFFAVRPEGSVSTLKIQRTERGDSAVYLCASSLYGDSYNEQFFGPGTRLTVL.